This T cell receptor beta chain was sequenced during a study of blood T cell repertoires in COVID-19. Across the whole study: T cells, B-cell-depleted T cells, or PBMCs supplied cDNA or gDNA.

J gave up 1 base and V 6 bases, and 5 bases lay outside the gene matches. The CDR3 has 14 amino acids. CDR1 is SGHKS and CDR2 is YYEKEE in the germline V gene (reference sequence). Here immunoSEQ multiplex PCR was the method, and the copy in TCRdb shows in-frame clones only, minus some. The table includes roughly 400,000 clones, 88% detected once. Participants, about 18 to 89 years old, spanned 25 or so US areas. Before they entered the study, exposed participants had met a COVID-19 case within 2 weeks. The TCR sequence derives from a woman aged 18-29 years who had been exposed to COVID-19. Sequenced input: PBMCs or T cells enriched from blood (not recorded which). The V gene is TRBV5-5, the J gene TRBJ2-3; 7 nucleotides align to TRBD2. CDR3 region: CASTQGRGTDTQYF. CDR3 nucleotide sequence: TGTGCCAGCACCCAAGGGAGGGGCACAGATACGCAGTATTTT.